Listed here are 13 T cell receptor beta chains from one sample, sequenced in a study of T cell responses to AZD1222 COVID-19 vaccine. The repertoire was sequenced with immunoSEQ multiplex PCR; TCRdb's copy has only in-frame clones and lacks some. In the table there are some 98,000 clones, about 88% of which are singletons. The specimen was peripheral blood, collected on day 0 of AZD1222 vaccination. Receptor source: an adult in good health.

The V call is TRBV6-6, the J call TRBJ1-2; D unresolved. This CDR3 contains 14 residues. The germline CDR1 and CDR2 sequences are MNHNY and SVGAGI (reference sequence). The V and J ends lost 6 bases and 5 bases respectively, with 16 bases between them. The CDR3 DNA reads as TGTGCCAGCAGCCGCGATACAAACATTTATGGCTACACCTTC. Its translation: CASSRDTNIYGYTF.

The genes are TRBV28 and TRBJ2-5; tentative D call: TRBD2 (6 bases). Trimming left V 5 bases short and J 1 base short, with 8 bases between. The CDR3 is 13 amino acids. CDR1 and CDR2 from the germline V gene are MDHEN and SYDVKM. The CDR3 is CASSLRGQETQYF. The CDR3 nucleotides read TGTGCCAGCAGTCTGCGGGGCCAAGAGACCCAGTACTTC.

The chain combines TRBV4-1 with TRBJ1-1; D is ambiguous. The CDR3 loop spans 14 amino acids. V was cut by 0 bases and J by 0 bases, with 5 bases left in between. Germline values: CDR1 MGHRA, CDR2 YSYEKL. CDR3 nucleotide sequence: TGCGCCAGCAGCCAAGACAGGTTGAACACTGAAGCTTTCTTT. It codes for CASSQDRLNTEAFF.

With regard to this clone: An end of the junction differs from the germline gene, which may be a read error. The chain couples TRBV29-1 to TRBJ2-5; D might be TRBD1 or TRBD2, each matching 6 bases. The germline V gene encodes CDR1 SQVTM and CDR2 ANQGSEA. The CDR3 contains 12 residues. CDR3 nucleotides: TGCAGCGCTGAACAGGGAGGAGAGACCCAGTACTTC. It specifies CSAEQGGETQYF.

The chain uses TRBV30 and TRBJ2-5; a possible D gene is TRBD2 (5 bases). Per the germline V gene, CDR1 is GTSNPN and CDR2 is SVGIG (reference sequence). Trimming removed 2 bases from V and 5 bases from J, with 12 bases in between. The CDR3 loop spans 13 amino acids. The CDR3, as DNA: TGTGCCTGGAGTTGGGCGACGGGGGAGACCCAGTACTTC. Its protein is CAWSWATGETQYF.

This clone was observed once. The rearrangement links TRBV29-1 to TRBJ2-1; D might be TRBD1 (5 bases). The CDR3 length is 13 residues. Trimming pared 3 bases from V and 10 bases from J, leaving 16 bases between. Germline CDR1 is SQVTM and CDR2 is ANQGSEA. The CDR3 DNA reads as TGCAGCGTTGACAGGGATCCCCTCGGAGAGCAGTTCTTC. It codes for CSVDRDPLGEQFF.

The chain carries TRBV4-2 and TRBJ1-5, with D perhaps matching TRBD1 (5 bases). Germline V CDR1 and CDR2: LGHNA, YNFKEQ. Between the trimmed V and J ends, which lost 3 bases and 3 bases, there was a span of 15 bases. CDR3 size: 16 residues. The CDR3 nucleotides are TGTGCCAGCAGCCAGTCCCCGGACACTACCAATCAGCCCCAGCATTTT. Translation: CASSQSPDTTNQPQHF.

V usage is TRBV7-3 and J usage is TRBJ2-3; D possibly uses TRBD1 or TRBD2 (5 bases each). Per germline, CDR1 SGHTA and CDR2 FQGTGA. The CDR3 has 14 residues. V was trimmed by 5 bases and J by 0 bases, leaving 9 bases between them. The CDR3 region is CASSPRDSTDTQYF. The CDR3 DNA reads TGTGCCAGCAGCCCCCGGGACAGCACAGATACGCAGTATTTT.

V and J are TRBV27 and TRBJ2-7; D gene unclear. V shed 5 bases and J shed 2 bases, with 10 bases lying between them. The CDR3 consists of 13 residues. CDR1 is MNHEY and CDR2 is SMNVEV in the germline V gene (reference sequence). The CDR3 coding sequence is TGTGCCAGCAGTAGGCCGAACACCTACGAGCAGTACTTC. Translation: CASSRPNTYEQYF.

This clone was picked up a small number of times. In nucleotides, the CDR3 is TGTGCCAGTAGTATGGCCGGGACAACCTACGAGCAGTACTTC. This gives the protein CASSMAGTTYEQYF. The chain combines TRBV19 with TRBJ2-7, with D perhaps matching TRBD1 (6 bases). Trimming stripped 3 bases from V and 2 bases from J, with 11 bases between. The CDR3 is 14 amino acids. Germline V gene lookup returns CDR1 LNHDA and CDR2 SQIVND (reference sequence).

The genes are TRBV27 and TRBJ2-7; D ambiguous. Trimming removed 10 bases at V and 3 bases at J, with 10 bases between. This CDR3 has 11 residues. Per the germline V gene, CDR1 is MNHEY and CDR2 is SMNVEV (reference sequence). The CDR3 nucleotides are TGTGCCAAGCTATCCCACTACGAGCAGTACTTC. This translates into CAKLSHYEQYF.

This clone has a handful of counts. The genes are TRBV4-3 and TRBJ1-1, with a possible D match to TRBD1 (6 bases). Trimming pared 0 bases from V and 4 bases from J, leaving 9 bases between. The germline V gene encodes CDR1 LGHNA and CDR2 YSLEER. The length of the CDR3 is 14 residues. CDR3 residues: CASSQDRGGTEAFF. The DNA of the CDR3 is TGCGCCAGCAGCCAAGACAGGGGTGGCACTGAAGCTTTCTTT.

CDR3 in DNA: TGTGCCAGCAGCTCCCGTTTGGTAGGCAATGAGCAGTTCTTC. This translates into CASSSRLVGNEQFF. The chain uses TRBV11-1 and TRBJ2-1; no clear D. V dropped 4 bases and J dropped 6 bases, with 13 bases sitting between them. Per germline, CDR1 SGHAT and CDR2 FQDESV (reference sequence). The CDR3 is 14 amino acids.